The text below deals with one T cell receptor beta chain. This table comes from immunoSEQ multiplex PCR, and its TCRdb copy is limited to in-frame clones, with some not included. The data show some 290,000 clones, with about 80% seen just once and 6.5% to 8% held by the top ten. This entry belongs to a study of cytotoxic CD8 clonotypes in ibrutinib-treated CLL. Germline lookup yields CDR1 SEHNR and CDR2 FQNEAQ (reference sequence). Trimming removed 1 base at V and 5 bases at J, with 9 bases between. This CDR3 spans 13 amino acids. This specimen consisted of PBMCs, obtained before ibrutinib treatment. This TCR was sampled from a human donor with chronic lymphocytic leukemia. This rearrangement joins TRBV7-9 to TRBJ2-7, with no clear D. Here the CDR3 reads CASSLGGRDEQYF. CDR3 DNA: TGTGCCAGCAGCTTAGGGGGTAGGGACGAGCAGTACTTC.